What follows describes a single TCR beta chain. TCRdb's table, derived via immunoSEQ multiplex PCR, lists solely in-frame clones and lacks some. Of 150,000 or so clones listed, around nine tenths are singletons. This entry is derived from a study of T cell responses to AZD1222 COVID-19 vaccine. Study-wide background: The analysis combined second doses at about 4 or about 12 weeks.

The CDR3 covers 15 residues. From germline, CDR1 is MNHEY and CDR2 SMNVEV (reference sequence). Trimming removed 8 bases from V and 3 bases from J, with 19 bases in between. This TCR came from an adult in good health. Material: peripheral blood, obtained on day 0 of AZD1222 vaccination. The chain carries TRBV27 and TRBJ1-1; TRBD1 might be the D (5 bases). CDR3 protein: CASHGFFRGDTEAFF. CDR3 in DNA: TGTGCCAGCCACGGCTTTTTTCGGGGCGACACTGAAGCTTTCTTT.